This T cell receptor (beta chain) was identified during a study of blood T cell repertoires in COVID-19 (TCRdb year 2020). Describing the broader study: The collaborator samples originated in the United States, Italy and Spain and spanned the acute and convalescent phases of COVID-19. The material from the prospective study consisted of cDNA or gDNA derived from T cells, B-cell-depleted T cells, or PBMCs. Deeply sampled blood TCRbeta repertoires from subjects exposed to, actively infected with, or recovered from COVID-19 were included in the dataset. The repertoires were released in a freely available public database intended as a resource for research on the immune response to SARS-CoV-2. Samples came from the ongoing ImmuneRACE study (first 160 participants) plus 1,254 subjects from 6 global collaborators. A de-identified subject ID, COVID-19 status, age in years and sex were almost always included in the sample metadata. Where HLA class I and class II types were available, the types were taken from metadata supplied by the sample provider, not from assay-based typing.

Whole blood was collected in K2EDTA tubes by collaborating institutions according to the institutions' own protocols. Collaborator samples were shipped for TCRbeta analysis as frozen whole blood, isolated PBMCs, or DNA extracted from either sample type. The immunoSEQ Assay, a bias-controlled multiplex PCR, was used to amplify TCRbeta CDR3 regions from genomic DNA. As for the original processing: Within the assay, amplification of reference gene primers was used to estimate how many nucleated cells each sample contained. To quantify the absolute abundance of each unique TCRbeta CDR3 rearrangement, sequence reads were collapsed and filtered. For each sample, productive Simpson clonality was calculated as the square root of Simpson's diversity index across productive rearrangements. TCRdb took this table from immuneACCESS and kept in-frame rearrangements with V and J called. Such tables lack part of the clones; where checked against another copy, unresolved V genes explain under half of the gap, and the rest is unexplained. V and J calls and clone size are given by that table; D and trimming were obtained from the DNA. Within this sample are just over 650,000 clones, with approximately 90% of them counted one time only. The top ten clones comprise more than 0.25% of the sample.

Study-wide findings and limitations: Clinical and demographic metadata were provided uncurated, with the amount varying by source and participant.

As to this clone: Its antigen is still unknown. Qualities for individual bases were not recorded, and no much larger clone is one base off.

The CDR3 runs 15 amino acids, cysteine and phenylalanine included. Only CDR3 DNA remains: 45 bases, in frame from the first base. The V end loses 3 bases and the J end loses 3 bases, and a stretch of 12 bases separates them. CDR1 MRHNA and CDR2 SNTAGT were looked up in the germline V gene. The receptor was derived from a woman between 18 and 29 years old with acute or convalescent COVID-19. Sequences were obtained from peripheral blood. This receptor chain uses TRBV6-4 and TRBJ2-1; the D gene is not confidently resolved. The nucleotide sequence is TGTGCCAGCAGTGAGGTAGCCTATCGCTACAATGAGCAGTTCTTC. This encodes CASSEVAYRYNEQFF.